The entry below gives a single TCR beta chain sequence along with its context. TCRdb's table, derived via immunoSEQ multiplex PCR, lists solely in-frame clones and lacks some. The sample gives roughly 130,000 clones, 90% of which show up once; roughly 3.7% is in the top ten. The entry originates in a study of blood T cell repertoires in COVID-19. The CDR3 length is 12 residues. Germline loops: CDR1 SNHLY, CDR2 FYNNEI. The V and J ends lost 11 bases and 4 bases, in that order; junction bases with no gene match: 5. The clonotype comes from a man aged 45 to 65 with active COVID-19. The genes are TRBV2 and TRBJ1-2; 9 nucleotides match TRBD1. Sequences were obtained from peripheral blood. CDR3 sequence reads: CAGKDRGYGYTF. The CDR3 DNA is TGTGCCGGGAAGGACAGGGGCTATGGCTACACCTTC. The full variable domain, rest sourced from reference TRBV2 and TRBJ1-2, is EPEVTQTPSHQVTQMGQEVILRCVPISNHLYFYWYRQILGQKVEFLVSFYNNEISEKSEIFDDQFSVERPDGSNFTLKIRSTKLEDSAMYFCAGKDRGYGYTFGSGTRLTVV.